These 18 T cell receptor beta chains originate from one sample sequenced in a study of T-cell memory formation after mild COVID-19. TCRdb passed the 5' RACE reads through MiXCR, listing each CDR3 protein once. This sample yields some 160,000 distinct CDR3 sequences, of which 25% to 40% are seen a single time; around 13% belongs to the top ten. Specimen: PBMCs or a T cell subset sorted from them (not recorded which). These receptors originate from an adult woman who had mild COVID-19 (a few samples of this study predate the infection). Cell type and time point are not known.

This chain uses TRBV5-4 with TRBJ1-2; D ambiguous. The CDR3 sequence is 15 residues long. The ends were cut back, 1 base at V and 6 bases at J, with 16 bases in the middle. Germline V gives CDR1 SGHNT, CDR2 YYREEE (reference sequence). CDR3 in DNA: TGTGCCAGCAGCTTGAAAGATTGGGGTGGGAATGGCTACACCTTC. Its translation: CASSLKDWGGNGYTF.

This sequence joins TRBV12-3 or TRBV12-4 and TRBJ2-7, with 7 positions matching TRBD1. The CDR3 spans 15 residues. Unmatched junction bases numbered 9, after V lost 7 bases and J lost 0 bases. The CDR3 sequence: CASTNSWDSSYEQYF. The DNA for the CDR3 is TGTGCCAGCACGAATTCGTGGGACAGCTCCTACGAGCAGTACTTC.

The V call is TRBV10-3, the J call TRBJ2-7, with unresolved D. Germline V gene sequence: CDR1 ENHRY, CDR2 SYGVKD. The CDR3 loop spans 13 amino acids. Between the trimmed V and J ends, which lost 0 bases and 2 bases, there was a span of 5 bases. DNA for the CDR3: TGTGCCATCAGTGAGTCGAACCCCTACGAGCAGTACTTC. Translating it yields CAISESNPYEQYF.

This clonotype was detected only a few times. The chain joins TRBV2 to TRBJ2-7; tentative D call: TRBD2 (6 bases). Trimming took off 4 bases at V and 6 bases at J, with 10 bases between the two ends. The CDR3 runs 12 residues. Germline V CDR1 and CDR2: SNHLY, FYNNEI. CDR3 residues: CASSGISGEQYF. For the CDR3, the DNA is TGTGCCAGCAGTGGTATTAGCGGCGAGCAGTACTTC. Filled out from reference TRBV2 and TRBJ2-7, the complete variable domain reads EPEVTQTPSHQVTQMGQEVILRCVPISNHLYFYWYRQILGQKVEFLVSFYNNEISEKSEIFDDQFSVERPDGSNFTLKIRSTKLEDSAMYFCASSGISGEQYFGPGTRLTVT.

The DNA of the CDR3 is TGTGCCAGTAGTGCAGACAGGGTAAATTCACCCCTCCACTTT. Its protein product is CASSADRVNSPLHF. The chain joins TRBV19 to TRBJ1-6; 7 positions agree with TRBD1. Germline-derived CDR1 and CDR2 are LNHDA and SQIVND (reference sequence). The CDR3 contains 14 residues. Losses at the gene ends were 5 bases for V and 7 bases for J; bases not matched to a gene: 5. The whole variable domain, filled in from reference TRBV19 and TRBJ1-6, reads DGGITQSPKYLFRKEGQNVTLSCEQNLNHDAMYWYRQDPGQGLRLIYYSQIVNDFQKGDIAEGYSVSREKKESFPLTVTSAQKNPTAFYLCASSADRVNSPLHFGNGTRLTVT.

The gene calls are TRBV14 and TRBJ1-2, with D possibly matching TRBD1 (5 bases). The CDR3 covers 13 residues. Trimming pared 8 bases from V and 1 base from J, leaving 11 bases between. Germline V gene sequence: CDR1 SGHDN, CDR2 FVKESK. Here the CDR3 DNA reads TGTGCCAGCGCCCGGGACTATAACTATGGCTACACCTTC. The encoded protein is CASARDYNYGYTF.

This chain uses TRBV2 with TRBJ2-7; no definite D call. Trimming pared 6 bases from V and 5 bases from J, leaving 14 bases between. The CDR3 is made up of 13 amino acids. Germline CDR1 SNHLY, CDR2 FYNNEI. The CDR3 nucleotides are TGTGCCAGCAGAGCGACACTTAGGAACGAGCAGTACTTC. It yields the protein CASRATLRNEQYF.

The chain carries TRBV5-1 and TRBJ2-1, with TRBD2 as a possible D gene (5 bases). Germline V gives CDR1 SGHRS, CDR2 YFSETQ. The CDR3 length is 15 residues. The V end was cut by 0 bases, the J end by 3 bases, with 10 bases between. The CDR3 sequence: CASSLGEGIYNEQFF. DNA for the CDR3: TGCGCCAGCAGCTTGGGAGAGGGTATCTACAATGAGCAGTTCTTC.

The gene calls are TRBV20-1 and TRBJ2-7; unclear D gene. Germline lookup yields CDR1 DFQATT and CDR2 SNEGSKA (reference sequence). V lost 6 bases to trimming and J lost 4 bases, with 16 bases between them. The CDR3 runs to 13 residues. The CDR3 sequence: CSAGKSGEYEQYF. In nucleotides, the CDR3 is TGCAGTGCCGGAAAAAGTGGGGAATACGAGCAGTACTTC.

The chain carries TRBV5-6 and TRBJ1-1, with D possibly TRBD1 on 6 matching bases. V dropped 2 bases and J dropped 5 bases, with 13 bases sitting between them. CDR1 is SGHDT, CDR2 YYEEEE, per germline. The CDR3 runs 14 residues. The CDR3 protein is CASSFSGARTEAFF. The CDR3 DNA reads TGTGCCAGCAGCTTTTCAGGGGCGCGTACTGAAGCTTTCTTT.

The chain couples TRBV4-1 to TRBJ2-7; 8 bases fit TRBD2. Germline CDR1 is MGHRA and CDR2 is YSYEKL. This CDR3 is 16 amino acids long. V shed 0 bases, J shed 3 bases, and the junction held 7 bases outside the gene matches. CDR3 bases: TGCGCCAGCAGCCAAGAGAGTAGCGGGGTTTTCTACGAGCAGTACTTC. It codes for CASSQESSGVFYEQYF.

This clonotype occurred a few times. This chain connects TRBV20-1 to TRBJ2-1; D uncertain. This CDR3 contains 15 residues. Trimming removed 1 base at V and 8 bases at J, with 18 bases between. The V gene's germline CDR1 is DFQATT and CDR2 SNEGSKA (reference sequence). CDR3 coding DNA: TGCAGTGCTAGAGGTACTGGCGGTTTTAAGGATGAGCAGTTCTTC. Amino acids: CSARGTGGFKDEQFF.

The chain joins TRBV2 to TRBJ2-7, with 7 nucleotides matching TRBD1. The trim removed 1 base at V and 3 bases at J, leaving 3 bases unmatched. Per germline, CDR1 SNHLY and CDR2 FYNNEI. This CDR3 is built from 14 residues. The CDR3 loop reads CASSEDRGHYEQYF. CDR3 DNA sequence: TGTGCCAGCAGTGAAGACAGGGGCCACTACGAGCAGTACTTC.

This clonotype has ten or more counts. J is TRBJ1-3 and V is TRBV5-5; perhaps TRBD1 as D (5 bases). V was pared by 4 bases and J by 0 bases, with 17 bases between. Germline loops: CDR1 SGHKS, CDR2 YYEKEE (reference sequence). CDR3 size: 17 residues. CDR3 in DNA: TGTGCCAGCAGCCGATGGGACGCCGAATTCTCTGGAAACACCATATATTTT. Residues: CASSRWDAEFSGNTIYF.

CDR3 in amino acids: CASSVWGAARETQYF. The CDR3, as DNA: TGTGCCAGCAGCGTATGGGGGGCAGCGAGGGAGACCCAGTACTTC. The V and J genes are TRBV9 and TRBJ2-5, with D perhaps being TRBD1 or TRBD2 (6 bases each). V dropped 1 base and J dropped 5 bases, with 15 bases sitting between them. Germline values: CDR1 SGDLS, CDR2 YYNGEE. This CDR3 is 15 amino acids long.

The gene calls are TRBV27 and TRBJ1-4, with D uncertain. Germline V gene lookup returns CDR1 MNHEY and CDR2 SMNVEV (reference sequence). The length of the CDR3 is 15 residues. Between the trimmed V and J ends, which lost 1 base and 0 bases, there was a span of 6 bases. As DNA, the CDR3 is TGTGCCAGCAGTTTATACGGCGCAACTAATGAAAAACTGTTTTTT. Encoded protein: CASSLYGATNEKLFF.

V gene TRBV7-9 combines with J gene TRBJ1-1; no reliable D call. The germline V gene has CDR1 SEHNR and CDR2 FQNEAQ (reference sequence). Trimming removed 5 bases at V and 0 bases at J, with 10 bases between. The length of the CDR3 is 14 residues. In nucleotides, the CDR3 is TGTGCCAGCAGCGCCCGGGCCATGAACACTGAAGCTTTCTTT. Its protein is CASSARAMNTEAFF.

The sample holds a few counts of this clonotype. The rearrangement uses TRBV24-1 and TRBJ1-1; weak D call: TRBD1 (6 bases). Deletions cut 2 bases from V and 11 bases from J, with 14 bases between. The CDR3 totals 13 residues. Germline values: CDR1 KGHDR, CDR2 SFDVKD. The CDR3 sequence: CATSDSGELGAFF. CDR3 nucleotide sequence: TGTGCCACCAGTGATTCAGGGGAGCTTGGGGCTTTCTTT.